This paragraph reports one T cell receptor beta chain. The antigen is not known. Likely a read error: the CDR3 ends without its conserved phenylalanine or tryptophan. PCR involved 60 Vbeta and 13 Jbeta primers. Libraries were prepared by immunoSEQ multiplex PCR; TCRdb keeps only in-frame clonotypes and omits some of them. The sample shows under 200,000 clones, around 80% of them seen only once. The sample comes from a study of cytomegalovirus exposure and HLA in healthy donors. The study, taken as a whole, reports: Some highly shared sequence variants likely arose as a pipeline artifact.

Trimming removed 3 bases at V and 3 bases at J, with 12 bases between. The CDR3 consists of 15 residues. Germline loops: CDR1 LNHNV, CDR2 YYDKDF (reference sequence). The J gene is TRBJ1-3, the V gene TRBV15; D is unresolved. This receptor was taken from a woman under 30 in good health and CMV-seronegative. What was sequenced was PBMCs. The CDR3 coding sequence is TGTGCCACCAGCAGCACCGGGGTGTTTGGAAACACCATATATCTT. This gives the protein CATSSTGVFGNTIYL.